The clone carrying this T cell receptor (beta chain) was counted ten times or more. What it binds is not known. Trimming stripped 2 bases from V and 0 bases from J, with 13 bases between. Germline loops: CDR1 GTSNPN, CDR2 SVGIG (reference sequence). The CDR3 extends over 15 amino acids. These data belong to a study of T cells in Graves' hyperthyroidism and ophthalmopathy. General observations from the study: A model built on 13 V-J features separated ophthalmopathy from stable hyperthyroidism.

TCR beta CDR3 regions were amplified from RNA transcripts. Researchers ran a first-round RT-PCR on the TCR CDR3 using the HTBI primer set. Using its own MiXCR run on the multiplex PCR reads, TCRdb lists one record per CDR3 protein. The table includes roughly 530,000 distinct CDR3 sequences, 15% to 20% detected once. This receptor was identified in a woman aged 18-30 years with Graves' ophthalmopathy. The chain links TRBV30 to TRBJ1-2, with a tentative D call TRBD1 (5 bases). The specimen was blood. The DNA for the CDR3 is TGTGCCTGGAGTCTCCGGGACCCTTCTAACTATGGCTACACCTTC. This translates into CAWSLRDPSNYGYTF.